One and the same sample provided the 31 T cell receptor beta chains below, sequenced in a study of blood T cell repertoires in COVID-19. Generated by immunoSEQ multiplex PCR, the TCRdb table keeps only in-frame clones and is missing some. The data contain more than 85,000 clones, roughly 82% of them singletons. Sequenced sample: peripheral blood. Receptors originate from a man of 80 years or more with acute or convalescent COVID-19.

The chain joins TRBV28 to TRBJ1-6, with D possibly matching TRBD1 (5 bases). V was shortened by 5 bases and J by 8 bases, with 13 bases between the two germline ends. The CDR3 is 14 amino acids. Germline V gene sequence: CDR1 MDHEN, CDR2 SYDVKM. The CDR3 coding sequence is TGTGCCAGCAGTATGACGGGGGGGTATTCACCCCTCCACTTT. Protein sequence: CASSMTGGYSPLHF.

The chain joins TRBV3-1 (or the pseudogene TRBV3-2) to TRBJ2-4, with 9 positions matching TRBD2. Trimming cost V 6 bases and J 1 base; bases outside gene matches: 4. Germline V gene lookup returns CDR1 LGHDT and CDR2 YNNKEL (reference sequence). This CDR3 contains 15 residues. The CDR3 DNA reads as TGTGCCAGCAGGGCGGGAGGGGCGGCCAAAAACATTCAGTACTTC. Its protein product is CASRAGGAAKNIQYF.

The chain couples TRBV7-2 to TRBJ2-3; 7 nucleotides align to TRBD2. This CDR3 has 14 residues. Trimming at V came to 5 bases and at J to 0 bases, leaving 2 bases not matched to a gene. CDR1 is SGHTA, CDR2 FQGNSA, per germline. The CDR3 reads CASSPGGSTDTQYF. CDR3 nucleotide sequence: TGTGCCAGCAGCCCCGGGGGGAGCACAGATACGCAGTATTTT.

The chain combines TRBV5-1 with TRBJ1-2, with 10 bases fitting TRBD1. This CDR3 has 13 residues. CDR1 is SGHRS and CDR2 is YFSETQ in the germline V gene. V lost 4 bases and J lost 7; bases outside the gene matches: 4. DNA for the CDR3: TGCGCCAGCAGCGCGGGACAGGGGATTGGCTACACCTTC. It is translated as CASSAGQGIGYTF.

The V call is TRBV6-6, the J call TRBJ1-2; 7 bases fit TRBD1. Trimming cost V 5 bases and J 6 bases; bases outside gene matches: 9. The CDR3 totals 14 residues. The germline gives CDR1 MNHNY, CDR2 SVGAGI (reference sequence). This chain's CDR3 is CASSRGRQGNGYTF. As DNA, the CDR3 is TGTGCCAGCAGTCGCGGGCGACAGGGAAATGGCTACACCTTC.

The chain employs TRBV4-1 and TRBJ2-1; TRBD2 matches 14 bases. The CDR3 contains 15 residues. Unmatched junction bases numbered 4, after V lost 4 bases and J lost 8 bases. Per germline, CDR1 MGHRA and CDR2 YSYEKL. The DNA for the CDR3 is TGCGCCAGCAGCCTGACTAGCGGGGGGGTGTATGAGCAGTTCTTC. Its translation: CASSLTSGGVYEQFF.

The rearrangement uses TRBV6-5 and TRBJ1-5; TRBD1 is a possible D gene (5 bases). The V end lost 4 bases, the J end lost 2 bases, and 12 bases lay between the germline ends. The CDR3 is 15 amino acids. Germline assignment: CDR1 MNHEY and CDR2 SVGAGI. CDR3 amino acids: CASSLGRGGNQPQHF. The CDR3, as DNA: TGTGCCAGCAGTTTAGGGAGGGGAGGCAATCAGCCCCAGCATTTT.

The rearrangement links TRBV7-2 to TRBJ2-2, with D maybe TRBD2 (6 bases). V lost 4 bases, J lost 1 base, and 13 bases lay in between. This CDR3 is 16 amino acids long. Germline V gene data show CDR1 as SGHTA and CDR2 as FQGNSA. CDR3 protein: CASSSRVAVNTGELFF. CDR3 bases: TGTGCCAGCAGCTCGAGGGTAGCGGTGAACACCGGGGAGCTGTTTTTT.

This chain joins TRBV2 and TRBJ2-5, with a tentative D call TRBD2 (6 bases). The CDR3 sequence is 15 residues long. The V end lost 7 bases, the J end lost 2 bases, and 17 bases lay between the germline ends. Germline lookup yields CDR1 SNHLY and CDR2 FYNNEI. CDR3 sequence: CASMSLSGEQETQYF. CDR3 sequence (DNA): TGTGCCAGCATGTCGCTTTCGGGGGAACAAGAGACCCAGTACTTC.

This clone was recorded once. The chain carries TRBV5-8 and TRBJ1-5, with 11 bases that match TRBD1. CDR1 is SGHTS, CDR2 YDEGEE, per germline. The J segment lost 6 bases and the V segment lost 4 bases, leaving 9 bases of the junction unmatched. CDR3 size: 16 residues. CDR3 protein: CASSRRTGGWGQPQHF. The CDR3 bases are TGTGCCAGCAGCCGACGGACAGGGGGCTGGGGTCAGCCCCAGCATTTT.

The rearrangement joins TRBV10-1 to TRBJ1-1; TRBD1 matches 9 bases. Germline loops: CDR1 WNHNN, CDR2 SYGVQD (reference sequence). This CDR3 comprises 18 residues. V gave up 1 base and J gave up 3 bases; unmatched junction bases: 12. This chain's CDR3 is CASSEFTSGQGLYTEAFF. In nucleotides, the CDR3 is TGCGCCAGCAGTGAGTTTACGTCCGGACAGGGGTTGTACACTGAAGCTTTCTTT.

V and J are TRBV27 and TRBJ2-1; TRBD2 agrees at 9 bases. This CDR3 region has 16 residues. CDR1 is MNHEY and CDR2 is SMNVEV in the germline V gene (reference sequence). V was pared by 6 bases and J by 7 bases, with 13 bases of the junction left unmatched. CDR3 sequence (DNA): TGTGCCAGCAGGCCCTGGGGGGCGGGAGGGCCTAATGAGCAGTTCTTC. Protein: CASRPWGAGGPNEQFF.

V usage is TRBV27 and J usage is TRBJ2-5; D ambiguous. V was clipped by 2 bases and J by 2 bases, with 9 bases between them. Germline lookup yields CDR1 MNHEY and CDR2 SMNVEV (reference sequence). The CDR3 contains 14 residues. The CDR3 protein is CASSLHSQQETQYF. In nucleotides, the CDR3 is TGTGCCAGCAGTTTACATAGCCAGCAAGAGACCCAGTACTTC.

This rearrangement joins TRBV6-5 to TRBJ1-2; D not certain. The CDR3 spans 10 residues. Trimming cost V 8 bases and J 6 bases, with 7 bases left between them. From germline, CDR1 is MNHEY and CDR2 SVGAGI. The CDR3 sequence: CASFLNGYTF. In DNA, the CDR3 is TGTGCCAGCTTCCTAAATGGCTACACCTTC.

This clone showed up just a few times. This chain links TRBV6-9 with TRBJ1-3, with no clear D. CDR3 length: 11 amino acids. The germline gives CDR1 MNHGY, CDR2 SVAAGI. V was trimmed by 9 bases and J by 3 bases, leaving 6 bases between them. The CDR3 DNA follows: TGTGCCAGGAGGAGTGGAAACACCATATATTTT. The encoded protein is CARRSGNTIYF.

The chain has TRBV2 and TRBJ2-7; TRBD1 is a possible D gene (5 bases). The germline V gene encodes CDR1 SNHLY and CDR2 FYNNEI. The ends were cut back, 4 bases at V and 6 bases at J, with 13 bases in the middle. This CDR3 comprises 13 residues. The CDR3, as DNA: TGTGCCAGCAGTGTGCAGGGTGCTAGCGAGCAGTACTTC. The encoded protein is CASSVQGASEQYF. Filled out from reference TRBV2 and TRBJ2-7, the complete variable domain reads EPEVTQTPSHQVTQMGQEVILRCVPISNHLYFYWYRQILGQKVEFLVSFYNNEISEKSEIFDDQFSVERPDGSNFTLKIRSTKLEDSAMYFCASSVQGASEQYFGPGTRLTVT.

The chain has TRBV19 and TRBJ2-1; possible D gene TRBD1, 6 bases. This CDR3 is 14 amino acids long. Germline-derived CDR1 and CDR2 are LNHDA and SQIVND (reference sequence). Trimming stripped 7 bases from V and 0 bases from J, with 10 bases between. CDR3 sequence reads: CASIPRGSYNEQFF. The CDR3 nucleotides are TGTGCCAGTATCCCCAGGGGCTCCTACAATGAGCAGTTCTTC. The full variable domain, rest sourced from reference TRBV19 and TRBJ2-1, is DGGITQSPKYLFRKEGQNVTLSCEQNLNHDAMYWYRQDPGQGLRLIYYSQIVNDFQKGDIAEGYSVSREKKESFPLTVTSAQKNPTAFYLCASIPRGSYNEQFFGPGTRLTVL.

The genes are TRBV24-1 and TRBJ2-3; 7 bases agree with TRBD1. The CDR3 spans 15 residues. J was trimmed by 1 base and V by 3 bases; bases with no gene match: 3. Germline CDR1 reads KGHDR; CDR2 reads SFDVKD. Here the CDR3 reads CATSDPGQGTDTQYF. The CDR3 DNA follows: TGTGCCACCAGTGATCCCGGACAGGGCACAGATACGCAGTATTTT.

V gene TRBV5-1 combines with J gene TRBJ2-1, with 7 bases identical to TRBD1. Germline CDR1 is SGHRS and CDR2 is YFSETQ. The CDR3 totals 15 residues. The V gene end was trimmed by 4 bases and the J gene end by 6 bases; junction bases not matched to a gene: 10. The CDR3 here is CASSASTGRGNEQFF. CDR3 in DNA: TGCGCCAGCAGCGCTTCGACAGGGAGAGGCAATGAGCAGTTCTTC.

The CDR3 here is CASSQASFDNEQFF. The CDR3 nucleotides are TGCGCCAGCAGCCAAGCTAGCTTCGACAATGAGCAGTTCTTC. The rearrangement joins TRBV4-3 to TRBJ2-1, with D perhaps TRBD2 (5 bases). V lost 1 base and J 5 bases, leaving 9 bases between the germline ends. Germline CDR1 reads LGHNA; CDR2 reads YSLEER. The CDR3 runs to 14 residues.

V and J are TRBV6-2 or TRBV6-3 and TRBJ2-5, with 9 bases matching TRBD2. With V trimmed by 5 bases and J by 4 bases, 5 bases remained unmatched. From germline, CDR1 is MNHEY and CDR2 SVGEGT. This CDR3 contains 14 residues. The CDR3 nucleotides read TGTGCCAGCAGTGTGGGACTAGCCTTAGAGACCCAGTACTTC. Translated, it gives CASSVGLALETQYF.

CDR3 amino acids: CASSQTRTSEQFF. For the CDR3, the DNA is TGCGCCAGCAGCCAAACAAGGACTAGCGAGCAGTTCTTC. V usage is TRBV4-1 and J usage is TRBJ2-1; the match to TRBD2 covers 8 bases. J gave up 10 bases and V 2 bases, and 4 bases lay outside the gene matches. Germline CDR1 is MGHRA and CDR2 is YSYEKL. This CDR3 has 13 residues.

The chain is built from TRBV6-5 and TRBJ1-6; D perhaps matches TRBD1 (6 bases). Germline CDR1 reads MNHEY; CDR2 reads SVGAGI. The CDR3 is 14 amino acids. Trimming pared 4 bases from V and 10 bases from J, leaving 14 bases between. In nucleotides, the CDR3 is TGTGCCAGCAGTTTGACAGGCCCAGGGTCACCCCTCCACTTT. This encodes CASSLTGPGSPLHF.

This rearrangement joins TRBV25-1 to TRBJ2-1; 12 nucleotides agree with TRBD2. Germline assignment: CDR1 MGHDK and CDR2 SYGVNS. V trimming: 5 bases; J trimming: 7 bases; junction bases outside the gene matches: 9. CDR3 size: 16 residues. The DNA of the CDR3 is TGTGCCAGCAGTTCAGCCGGGACTAGCGGGTGGAATGAGCAGTTCTTC. Protein: CASSSAGTSGWNEQFF.

The V gene is TRBV7-2, the J gene TRBJ1-3, with no clear D. V was shortened by 0 bases and J by 0 bases, with 3 bases between the two germline ends. The CDR3 sequence is 14 residues long. In germline, CDR1 is SGHTA, CDR2 FQGNSA. This CDR3 is CASSLAISGNTIYF. The CDR3 DNA reads as TGTGCCAGCAGCTTAGCCATCTCTGGAAACACCATATATTTT.

The rearrangement uses TRBV5-6 and TRBJ2-5, with no clear D. V dropped 0 bases and J dropped 1 base, with 7 bases sitting between them. Per germline, CDR1 SGHDT and CDR2 YYEEEE. This CDR3 is built from 14 residues. The CDR3 loop is CASSLGEFQETQYF. The CDR3 DNA is TGTGCCAGCAGCTTGGGAGAGTTCCAAGAGACCCAGTACTTC.

The chain links TRBV7-2 to TRBJ2-4; D is ambiguous. Germline loops: CDR1 SGHTA, CDR2 FQGNSA. Trimming removed 1 base at V and 2 bases at J, with 15 bases between. CDR3 length: 17 amino acids. CDR3: CASSLGLAGVSKNIQYF. The DNA for the CDR3 is TGTGCCAGCAGCTTAGGTCTCGCCGGTGTTTCCAAAAACATTCAGTACTTC. Full variable domain (rest looked up from reference TRBV7-2 and TRBJ2-4): GAGVSQSPSNKVTEKGKDVELRCDPISGHTALYWYRQSLGQGLEFLIYFQGNSAPDKSGLPSDRFSAERTGGSVSTLTIQRTQQEDSAVYLCASSLGLAGVSKNIQYFGAGTRLSVL.

This clone came up a few times. The J gene is TRBJ1-6, the V gene TRBV19, with a tentative D call TRBD1 (6 bases). There are 13 residues in the CDR3. From germline, CDR1 is LNHDA and CDR2 SQIVND (reference sequence). Trimming removed 3 bases from V and 13 bases from J, with 13 bases in between. The CDR3 coding sequence is TGTGCCAGTAGTATTGATCAGGGGAGTCCCCTCCACTTT. It translates to CASSIDQGSPLHF.

The chain carries TRBV5-4 and TRBJ1-2; D remains ambiguous. The CDR3 loop spans 13 amino acids. The ends were cut back, 3 bases at V and 1 base at J, with 7 bases in the middle. CDR1 and CDR2 (germline): SGHNT, YYREEE (reference sequence). As DNA, the CDR3 is TGTGCCAGCAGCTCCAGATTTAACTATGGCTACACCTTC. It encodes CASSSRFNYGYTF. Drawing the rest from reference TRBV5-4 and TRBJ1-2, the complete variable domain is ETGVTQSPTHLIKTRGQQVTLRCSSQSGHNTVSWYQQALGQGPQFIFQYYREEENGRGNFPPRFSGLQFPNYSSELNVNALELDDSALYLCASSSRFNYGYTFGSGTRLTVV.

The rearrangement links TRBV6-2 or TRBV6-3 to TRBJ2-7; TRBD2 aligns across 11 bases. Trimming took 6 bases from V and 4 from J; bases not matched to a gene: 5. The CDR3 has 14 amino acids. CDR1 and CDR2 (germline): MNHEY, SVGEGT. CDR3 DNA sequence: TGTGCCAGCAGGCCTTCTAGCGGGAGGTACGAGCAGTACTTC. This translates into CASRPSSGRYEQYF.

This chain links TRBV7-2 with TRBJ2-3; tentatively, D is TRBD2 (6 bases). The germline gives CDR1 SGHTA, CDR2 FQGNSA. CDR3 size: 14 residues. Trimming shortened V by 3 bases and J by 4 bases, and 11 bases separated the two germline ends. The CDR3 is CASSFVGGADTQYF. The DNA of the CDR3 is TGTGCCAGCAGCTTTGTGGGGGGTGCAGATACGCAGTATTTT. The full variable domain, with the rest looked up from reference TRBV7-2 and TRBJ2-3, is GAGVSQSPSNKVTEKGKDVELRCDPISGHTALYWYRQSLGQGLEFLIYFQGNSAPDKSGLPSDRFSAERTGGSVSTLTIQRTQQEDSAVYLCASSFVGGADTQYFGPGTRLTVL.